This T cell receptor (beta chain) originates from a study of T cell repertoires in cytomegalovirus infection. Findings and caveats of the study: Identification of carriers of CMV plus the relevant HLA was performed using cumulative public TCR beta family frequency.

TCRdb redid the calling of the reads with MiXCR, one entry per CDR3 protein. This table has 750,000 to 950,000 distinct CDR3 sequences, roughly 28% appearing once. This clonotype was counted a few times. Its antigen is not known. CDR1 SEHNR and CDR2 FQNEAQ come from the germline V gene (reference sequence). This CDR3 spans 12 amino acids. Trimming removed 6 bases at V and 12 bases at J, with 17 bases between. The sequence came from a human donor in good health (CMV status not recorded). Some clones in this sample may be carry-over from other donors' samples. The chain employs TRBV7-9 and TRBJ1-2; tentative D call: TRBD1 (6 bases). The sample was cultured CD8+ T cells from PBMCs, taken from culture after CMV antigen stimulation. CDR3 coding DNA: TGTGCCAGCAGAAACGGGACATCCTATCACACCTTC. This encodes CASRNGTSYHTF.